Shown below are 13 T cell receptor beta chains from a single sample sequenced in a study of blood T cells in healthy people across ages. With a J-beta primer mix and a sample-barcoded 5' primer, a second PCR ran about 6 to 11 cycles. Via MiXCR, TCRdb re-called the 5' RACE reads, giving one row per CDR3 protein. This sample has 540,000 or so distinct CDR3 sequences; about 25% occur once, and the top ten carry around 10%. The sample was also linked to a second study, of T cells of mothers and their children.

Input material: blood. These receptors all stem from a boy between 5 and 17 years old in good health.

The DNA for the CDR3 is TGCGCCAGCAGCCAAGAGGAATGGCCGGGGTCCTATGGCTACACCTTC. Translated, it gives CASSQEEWPGSYGYTF. The rearrangement uses TRBV4-1 and TRBJ1-2; D unresolved. Looked up from germline, CDR1 is MGHRA and CDR2 is YSYEKL. The CDR3 has 16 amino acids. Trimming left V 0 bases short and J 4 bases short, with 15 bases between.

This clonotype turned up a few times. The genes are TRBV20-1 and TRBJ2-2; D remains unclear. The CDR3 consists of 13 residues. Trimming shortened V by 6 bases and J by 8 bases, and 16 bases separated the two germline ends. The germline V gene has CDR1 DFQATT and CDR2 SNEGSKA (reference sequence). The CDR3 DNA reads TGCAGTGCCCCGGCCGCTTCCAAAGGGGAGCTGTTTTTT. It encodes CSAPAASKGELFF.

V and J are TRBV9 and TRBJ1-2; TRBD1 matches 10 bases. V gave up 5 bases and J gave up 2 bases; unmatched junction bases: 12. This CDR3 has 17 residues. The V gene's germline CDR1 is SGDLS and CDR2 YYNGEE. CDR3 sequence reads: CASRATGTGESNYGYTF. The CDR3 region has the DNA TGTGCCAGCAGAGCTACCGGGACAGGGGAATCCAACTATGGCTACACCTTC.

The rearrangement joins TRBV5-1 to TRBJ1-5, with TRBD1 matching 10 bases. The CDR3 runs 18 residues. Trimming at V came to 0 bases and at J to 3 bases, leaving 9 bases not matched to a gene. The germline gives CDR1 SGHRS, CDR2 YFSETQ. The CDR3 protein is CASSLERDRGPNNQPQHF. CDR3 nucleotide sequence: TGCGCCAGCAGCTTGGAGCGGGACAGGGGCCCCAACAATCAGCCCCAGCATTTT.

This chain joins TRBV18 and TRBJ2-1, with no clear D. The V gene's germline CDR1 is KGHSH and CDR2 LQKENI. Trimming stripped 2 bases from V and 7 bases from J, with 12 bases between. This CDR3 comprises 14 residues. CDR3 sequence: CASSPKGSQNEQFF. CDR3 coding DNA: TGTGCCAGCTCACCAAAGGGTTCCCAGAATGAGCAGTTCTTC.

CDR3 nucleotide sequence: TGTGCCAGCAGTTACTCCAGGGGTCCTGAAGCTTTCTTT. Encoded protein: CASSYSRGPEAFF. The chain joins TRBV6-6 to TRBJ1-1; D perhaps matches TRBD1 (6 bases). The V and J ends lost 0 bases and 6 bases respectively, with 8 bases between them. This CDR3 is built from 13 residues. CDR1 MNHNY and CDR2 SVGAGI come from the germline V gene (reference sequence).

The chain recombines TRBV20-1 with TRBJ1-2; 9 bases match TRBD1. Germline CDR1 reads DFQATT; CDR2 reads SNEGSKA (reference sequence). V lost 6 bases, J lost 6 bases, and 14 bases stayed unmatched. There are 15 residues in the CDR3. The CDR3 sequence: CSARGEQGARHGYTF. CDR3 nucleotide sequence: TGCAGTGCCCGGGGTGAACAGGGGGCGCGGCATGGCTACACCTTC.

This clonotype came up many times. This chain links TRBV6-2 or TRBV6-3 with TRBJ2-7; no firm D call. With 6 bases removed from V and 3 bases from J, the gap between germline ends came to 6 bases. The germline CDR1 and CDR2 sequences are MNHEY and SVGEGT. The CDR3 has 11 amino acids. The CDR3 sequence: CASSQYYEQYF. The CDR3 DNA reads as TGTGCCAGCAGCCAATACTACGAGCAGTACTTC.

This chain uses TRBV15 with TRBJ2-5, with D tentatively TRBD1 (5 bases). The J call may be mistaken, given a closer DNA end match to TRBJ2-7. The CDR3 runs to 16 residues. Germline CDR1 LNHNV, CDR2 YYDKDF (reference sequence). CDR3 amino acids: CATSRDLPGSGDEQYF. CDR3 DNA sequence: TGTGCCACCAGCAGAGATTTGCCAGGGTCTGGGGACGAGCAGTACTTC.

The chain links TRBV6-4 to TRBJ2-3, with D possibly matching TRBD2 (6 bases). The germline V gene has CDR1 MRHNA and CDR2 SNTAGT. V lost 8 bases, J lost 2 bases, and 11 bases lay in between. The CDR3 totals 13 residues. The CDR3 protein is CASQASDTDTQYF. CDR3 in DNA: TGTGCCAGCCAAGCTAGCGACACAGATACGCAGTATTTT.

The sample holds one count of this clonotype. Sequence at one end of the junction differs from germline and may be a read error. V usage is TRBV12-3 or TRBV12-4 and J usage is TRBJ1-5; TRBD1 is a possible D gene (6 bases). The CDR3 contains 14 residues. CDR3 bases: TGTGCCAGCAGCTTAGAAGGGGGACCCCAGCCCCAGCATTTT. This codes for CASSLEGGPQPQHF.

In this sample, this clonotype turned up many times. V and J are TRBV12-3 or TRBV12-4 and TRBJ1-2; 10 nucleotides agree with TRBD1. Unmatched junction bases numbered 9, after V lost 4 bases and J lost 4 bases. The CDR3 totals 16 residues. CDR3 sequence (DNA): TGTGCCAGCAGTTCGGAGCGGACAGGGGGTATCTATGGCTACACCTTC. Protein: CASSSERTGGIYGYTF.

This clonotype was observed a few times. The chain employs TRBV10-2 and TRBJ2-3; 12 bases match TRBD2. The CDR3 sequence is 15 residues long. Germline CDR1 and CDR2: WSHSY and SAAADI. V trimming: 4 bases; J trimming: 5 bases; junction bases outside the gene matches: 4. The CDR3 nucleotides read TGCGCCAGCAGTGGACTAGCGGGAGTCGGAGATACGCAGTATTTT. This translates into CASSGLAGVGDTQYF.